The T cell receptor beta chain under discussion was sequenced for a study of identical twins (dated by TCRdb to 2015 to 2016). Some background on the complete study: To test whether fetal clonotypes persist, the study used deep sequencing on TCR alpha and beta repertoires from monozygotic twins, unrelated adults of various ages, and cord blood. Replicate twin experiments were performed at different times using different library preparation protocols to rule out contamination. Broader findings and caveats from the paper: Because the same donors could not be followed over many years, the conclusions depended on cross-sectional statistical analysis. In beta out-of-frame sequences, excess twin sharing was weaker, because having fewer shared sequences lowered the signal-to-noise ratio. Compared with coincidental sharing between unrelated individuals, an excess of low generation-probability sequences was observed among out-of-frame TCR alpha sequences shared between twins. Fewer insertions were carried by abundant cord blood beta clonotypes; a weaker similar trend was observed in young adult naive repertoires, while no such trend was observed in memory repertoires. Zero-insertion analyses could be partly confounded by invariant T cells such as MAIT and iNKT, although diverse VJ usage argued against such confounding for most clonotypes. Out-of-frame TCR alpha sharing in monozygotic twins was systematically underestimated by recombination models, whereas sharing between unrelated individuals was in agreement with the recombination models.

This clonotype was observed a handful of times. Its antigen is unknown. No per-base quality is available; no much larger clone lies one base away. Every donor in the study was a healthy Caucasian. The twin cohort comprised three pairs of female monozygotic twins, all aged about 18 to 29 years. CD4+ and CD8+ T cell populations were isolated with positive isolation kits from Invitrogen. The CDR3 goes from the cysteine to the phenylalanine over 15 residues. The CDR3 DNA has 45 bases and is translated from base 1. The CDR1 and CDR2 encoded by the germline V gene are MDHEN and SYDVKM. V is clipped by 3 bases and J by 2 bases, and the sequence between their germline boundaries is 11 bases long. The method behind the library was 5' RACE. Sequencer: Illumina HiSeq 2000. Template switching introduced a universal primer binding site; the final cDNA contained a unique molecular identifier, enabling accurate counting of TCR cDNA molecules. First-strand cDNA for TCR alpha and beta chains was synthesized from specific primers in the conserved constant-segment region. Each cDNA library was double barcoded, with a SMART-Mk sample barcode plus Illumina barcodes, to control for contamination. TruSeq adapter sequences, together with Illumina sample barcodes, were added in two successive PCR steps. Sequencing of the TCR alpha and beta cDNA libraries was done on the Illumina HiSeq platform using custom primers. The original methods were these. Raw reads were processed with MiGEC to extract unique molecular identifiers, and MiXCR was used to determine CDR3 positions. Recombination models were inferred per individual with the repgenHMM and IGoR tools using an EM algorithm. Shared clonotype analysis was performed with the tcR package in R, normalizing sharing by the product of cloneset sizes. Out-of-frame nonproductive sequences were analyzed to study raw recombination free of thymic and clonal selection effects. Using fastp trimming at Q25 and MiXCR clonotype assembly, TCRdb reanalyzed the public sequencing data and kept in-frame beta chains. For every CDR3 protein sequence, its rows merge into one entry that carries the most common genes and DNA. In this record, the V and J calls reflect TCRdb's handling and not the investigators' own analysis. The sample table contains 450,000 or so distinct CDR3 sequences; only one count was recorded for 13% to 15% of them. In total, the top ten clones hold approximately 0.52% of the sample.

A further study also used this sample, focusing on yellow fever vaccine responses in identical twins. As the second publication notes: According to the authors, the vaccine-induced T cell response in identical twins seemed to be partly convergent and partly specific to each individual. In identical twins, the study followed T cell clones that responded to the vaccine with precision.

The TCR was taken from a woman between 18 and 29 years old in good health. Sequenced: CD4+ T cells sorted from blood. In this chain, TRBV28 is recombined with TRBJ1-5, with the D gene too uncertain to name. The CDR3 is CASSLTGGRNQPQHF. The nucleotide sequence reads as follows: TGTGCCAGCAGTTTGACCGGTGGGCGCAATCAGCCCCAGCATTTT.